Listed here is a single T cell receptor (beta chain). Its specificity is unknown. The sample belongs to a study of OX40 agonist ivuxolimab in advanced cancers. Study-wide context: The study gave patients intravenous ivuxolimab at 0.01 to 10 mg/kg every 2 weeks.

Study conclusions and caveats: Some nonresponders additionally presented with little normalized T-cell clonal expansion. In the 0.1 to 3.0 mg/kg range, CD4+ and CD8+ blood T cells had expanded clonally by week 6.

Sequencing was performed with immunoSEQ multiplex PCR; in TCRdb, only in-frame clones are kept and a portion is missing. The sample consists of roughly 100,000 clones, roughly 90% of them appearing once. The sequencing used CD4+ or CD8+ T cells sorted from blood, collected in a trial of the OX40 agonist ivuxolimab. This clonotype originated in an adult with an advanced solid tumor such as melanoma, head and neck, liver or kidney cancer.

The CDR3 bases are TGTGCCAGCAGTTACCCCGCAGGGAGCAACTATGGCTACACCTTC. This encodes CASSYPAGSNYGYTF. J is TRBJ1-2 and V is TRBV6-6, with a weak D call TRBD1 (5 bases). Trimming cost V 2 bases and J 2 bases, with 12 bases left between them. CDR1 and CDR2 from the germline V gene are MNHNY and SVGAGI (reference sequence). CDR3 length: 15 amino acids.